This T cell receptor (beta chain) was observed in a study of cytomegalovirus exposure and HLA in healthy donors. Amplification used 60 Vbeta primers and 13 Jbeta primers. The data were produced by immunoSEQ multiplex PCR, yet TCRdb's version contains in-frame clones alone and is incomplete. The sample includes 80,000 to 130,000 clones, more than 65% seen only once; the top ten take 1.2%. V lost 0 bases to trimming and J lost 8 bases, with 11 bases between them. CDR3 length: 15 amino acids. Germline V lookup: CDR1 MNHEY, CDR2 SVGAGI. Regarding this clone: Antigen: not known.

Findings and caveats of the study: Relative to equally common others, HLA-associated TCR beta chains showed greater clonal expansion in a later analysis.

The gene calls are TRBV6-5 and TRBJ1-6, with a weak D call TRBD1 (6 bases). The sequenced sample consisted of PBMCs. This receptor was obtained from a woman between 18 and 29 years old in good health and CMV-seronegative. The CDR3 sequence: CASSYSGRGDSPLHF. The CDR3 region has the DNA TGTGCCAGCAGTTACTCGGGCAGGGGAGATTCACCCCTCCACTTT.